Listed below are T cell receptor beta chains from one sample, sequenced in a study of beta chain features in type 1 diabetes. Some clones are missing from TCRdb's copy, which holds only in-frame ones; the method was immunoSEQ multiplex PCR. The sample has 900,000 or so clones, roughly a sixth seen once. Input material: naive CD4+ T cells from blood. These receptors all stem from a woman between 18 and 29 years old in good health. Both conserved end residues are part of each CDR3. The D gene is left open where the match is weak. Size is stated for part of the rows, as once, few or many counts, or as a class when the clone is expanded.

v_call	clone_size	j_call	d_call	cdr3_nt	cdr3_aa
TRBV7-3	NA	TRBJ2-2	NA	TGTGCCAGCAGCTTAGATAAGTCCGGGGAGCTGTTTTTT	CASSLDKSGELFF
TRBV6-6	few	TRBJ2-2	NA	TGTGCCAGCAGTTACATATCTTCGGGTAACACCGGGGAGCTGTTTTTT	CASSYISSGNTGELFF
TRBV19	NA	TRBJ1-2	NA	TGTGCCAGACAGGTTTTCTATGGCTACACCTTC	CARQVFYGYTF
TRBV9	few	TRBJ2-1	TRBD2	TGTGCCAGCAGCGTTGGGACTAGCGGCTACAATGAGCAGTTCTTC	CASSVGTSGYNEQFF
TRBV20-1	NA	TRBJ1-3	NA	TGCAGTGCTAGGGGGGGAAACACCATATATTTT	CSARGGNTIYF
TRBV6-6	few	TRBJ1-5	NA	TGTGCCAGCAAAGAGTCGGGTCAGCCCCAGCATTTT	CASKESGQPQHF
TRBV7-3	few	TRBJ1-2	NA	TGTGCCAGCAGCCCCAAAGGGGGAAGTTATGGCTACACCTTC	CASSPKGGSYGYTF
TRBV14	few	TRBJ2-5	NA	TGTGCCAGCAGCCAAGATCGAGGCCATAGGCTAAGGGAGACCCAGTACTTC	CASSQDRGHRLRETQYF
TRBV13	NA	TRBJ2-6	TRBD1	TGTGCCAGCAGTTTTGAGGGGGCGCCTGGGGCCAACGTCCTGACTTTC	CASSFEGAPGANVLTF
TRBV11-1	NA	TRBJ2-3	NA	TGTGCCAGCAGGCCACCTAGCACAGATACGCAGTATTTT	CASRPPSTDTQYF
TRBV7-9	few	TRBJ1-5	NA	TGTGCCAGCAGCTCCGGAGGCCGGCCCCAGCATTTT	CASSSGGRPQHF
TRBV7-2	NA	TRBJ2-3	NA	TGTGCCAGCAGCCCGTCCGGAGATACGCAGTATTTT	CASSPSGDTQYF
TRBV15	few	TRBJ2-5	NA	TGTGCCACCAGCCCTAGCGTGAAACAAGAGACCCAGTACTTC	CATSPSVKQETQYF
TRBV6-6	few	TRBJ2-7	NA	TGTGCCAGCAGTTACGTGCAGGGGAATTCCTACGAGCAGTACTTC	CASSYVQGNSYEQYF
TRBV7-3	many	TRBJ2-6	NA	TGTGCCAGCAGACAAGGGAGCTCTGGGGCCAACGTCCTGACTTTC	CASRQGSSGANVLTF
TRBV6-5	NA	TRBJ1-5	NA	TGTGCCAGCAGCGCGGCAGGCGGTCAGCCCCAGCATTTT	CASSAAGGQPQHF
TRBV7-2	few	TRBJ2-1	TRBD1	TGTGCCAGCAGCTTAGGGGGACAGGGATTCGGTGAGCAGTTCTTC	CASSLGGQGFGEQFF
TRBV4-3	NA	TRBJ2-1	TRBD2	TGCGCCAGCAGCCAAGGACTAGCCCCGAATGAGCAGTTCTTC	CASSQGLAPNEQFF
TRBV7-7	NA	TRBJ2-1	NA	TGTGCTAGCAGCTTAGAAGGCCAGGCTGAGCAGTTCTTC	CASSLEGQAEQFF
TRBV2	few	TRBJ2-5	NA	TGTGCCAGCAGTCCTCGGTACGGCCAAGAGACCCAGTACTTC	CASSPRYGQETQYF
TRBV28	few	TRBJ1-5	NA	TGTGCCAGCAGTTTATTACAAGATCCCCAGCATTTT	CASSLLQDPQHF
TRBV11-2	NA	TRBJ1-2	TRBD1	TGTGCCAGCAGCTACCGGGACAGGCCTGCGCCGGACTATGGCTACACCTTC	CASSYRDRPAPDYGYTF
TRBV4-3	few	TRBJ2-2	TRBD2	TGCGCCAGCAGCCTTACTAGCGCAATGAACACCGGGGAGCTGTTTTTT	CASSLTSAMNTGELFF
TRBV7-7	few	TRBJ2-3	NA	TGTGCTAGCAGCTTAATGGGGGGAGATACGCAGTATTTT	CASSLMGGDTQYF
TRBV5-1	few	TRBJ1-1	NA	TGCGCCAGCAGCCCAAGTTTGGGCACTGAAGCTTTCTTT	CASSPSLGTEAFF
TRBV5-6	NA	TRBJ1-2	TRBD1	TGTGCCAGCAGTTTGCCTACAGGGGCCGGGCCCTATGGCTACACCTTC	CASSLPTGAGPYGYTF
TRBV2	NA	TRBJ2-7	NA	TGTGCCAGCAGTGTAGCAACCTACGAGCAGTACTTC	CASSVATYEQYF
TRBV27	NA	TRBJ1-5	TRBD1	TGTGCCAGCAGTCCCCTCAGGGGGGTGAGCAATCAGCCCCAGCATTTT	CASSPLRGVSNQPQHF
TRBV9	NA	TRBJ2-1	NA	TGTGCCAGCAGCGTAGCGGGCAGGGAATACAATGAGCAGTTCTTC	CASSVAGREYNEQFF
TRBV27	few	TRBJ2-1	TRBD1	TGTGCCAGCAGTTTAACGGTTTTCAGGGACAGGGTTGACCATGAGCAGTTCTTC	CASSLTVFRDRVDHEQFF
TRBV7-3	NA	TRBJ2-5	TRBD2	TGTGCCAGCAGCTTGGGACTAGCGGGAGTAAAGGAGACCCAGTACTTC	CASSLGLAGVKETQYF
TRBV6-1	NA	TRBJ1-2	NA	TGTGCCAGCTCCTCCTCTTCCAGCTATGGCTACACCTTC	CASSSSSSYGYTF
TRBV7-2	NA	TRBJ2-3	TRBD2	TGTGCCAGCAGCTTAAGGGGTAGCGGGAGAGTACCAGATACGCAGTATTTT	CASSLRGSGRVPDTQYF
TRBV4-1	NA	TRBJ2-4	NA	TGCGCCAGCAGCCTAACCGACAGGACCAAAAACATTCAGTACTTC	CASSLTDRTKNIQYF
TRBV5-1	few	TRBJ1-1	NA	TGCGCCAGCAGCACCCGGACAGAGAACACTGAAGCTTTCTTT	CASSTRTENTEAFF
TRBV29-1	few	TRBJ2-5	NA	TGCAGTACGGGATACAAAGAGACCCAGTACTTC	CSTGYKETQYF
TRBV29-1	few	TRBJ2-1	NA	TGCAGCGTCGGGACATCCCTCTACAATGAGCAGTTCTTC	CSVGTSLYNEQFF
TRBV7-2	NA	TRBJ2-7	NA	TGTGCCAGCAGCTTAGAAAGGGGTAGATACGAGCAGTACTTC	CASSLERGRYEQYF
TRBV7-2	few	TRBJ2-1	NA	TGTGCCAGCAAGAAGGGGATCCCCTACAATGAGCAGTTCTTC	CASKKGIPYNEQFF
TRBV29-1	few	TRBJ1-6	NA	TGCAGCGTTGCGACGGCAGATAATTCACCCCTCCACTTT	CSVATADNSPLHF
TRBV29-1	NA	TRBJ2-7	NA	TGCAGCGTTGGAAGCGGAGGGGGCGAGCAGTACTTC	CSVGSGGGEQYF
TRBV4-2	NA	TRBJ2-3	NA	TGTGCCAGCAGCCCGTTATTGGGGGGCACAGATACGCAGTATTTT	CASSPLLGGTDTQYF
TRBV28	NA	TRBJ1-5	NA	TGTGCCAGCAGTTTCTGGAATAGCAATCAGCCCCAGCATTTT	CASSFWNSNQPQHF
TRBV29-1	NA	TRBJ2-3	TRBD1	TGCAGCGTCGCGAGGGGGCCCGCAGATACGCAGTATTTT	CSVARGPADTQYF
TRBV11-3	NA	TRBJ2-1	TRBD2	TGTGCCAGCAGCTCTCTAGCGGGAAGATACAATGAGCAGTTCTTC	CASSSLAGRYNEQFF
TRBV7-2	NA	TRBJ2-3	NA	TGTGCCAGCAGCTTAGGGATAGGTGGTGGCTCCCACCGGCATACGCAGTATTTT	CASSLGIGGGSHRHTQYF
TRBV27	few	TRBJ2-3	NA	TGTGCCAGCAGTTTGTTAGCGGCTAGCACAGATACGCAGTATTTT	CASSLLAASTDTQYF
TRBV5-6	NA	TRBJ1-1	NA	TGTGCCAGCAGCTTGGCGGGACACCCAGCCTTCTTT	CASSLAGHPAFF
TRBV7-9	few	TRBJ2-6	NA	TGTGCCAGCAGCCCCAGACCCAGCCGGGAGGCCAACGTCCTGACTTTC	CASSPRPSREANVLTF
TRBV7-2	few	TRBJ1-5	NA	TGTGCCAGCAGCTTACAGACGCGGCAGCCCCAGCATTTT	CASSLQTRQPQHF
TRBV7-2	few	TRBJ2-1	TRBD2	TGTGCCAGCAGCGCTACTAGCGGCTCCTACAATGAGCAGTTCTTC	CASSATSGSYNEQFF
TRBV7-9	NA	TRBJ1-1	TRBD1	TGTGCCAGCACCCTGAGACAGGGGGAGGCTTTCTTT	CASTLRQGEAFF
TRBV7-9	few	TRBJ2-6	NA	TGTGCCAGCAGCCCCCCCCGTGGTTCTGGGGCCAACGTCCTGACTTTC	CASSPPRGSGANVLTF
TRBV5-1	NA	TRBJ2-7	TRBD1	TGCGCCAGCAGTCTACAGGGGACCCCTTACGAGCAGTACTTC	CASSLQGTPYEQYF
TRBV2	NA	TRBJ2-1	TRBD1	TGTGCCAGCAGTGAAGCAAAACAGGGGGAGCAGTTCTTC	CASSEAKQGEQFF
TRBV4-2	NA	TRBJ1-2	TRBD1	TGTGCCAGCACCACCGGGACAGGGTCTGGAGGCTACACCTTC	CASTTGTGSGGYTF
TRBV19	NA	TRBJ2-7	TRBD2	TGTGCCAGTAGTGCGTCTAGCGGGAGCTACGAGCAGTACTTC	CASSASSGSYEQYF
TRBV4-2	NA	TRBJ2-7	TRBD1	TGTGCCAGCAGCCAAGATTTATGGAGACAGGGTTTCGAGCAGTACTTC	CASSQDLWRQGFEQYF
TRBV5-1	NA	TRBJ2-1	TRBD2	TGCGCCAGCAGCCTAGCGGGAGACAACAATGAGCAGTTCTTC	CASSLAGDNNEQFF
TRBV5-1	NA	TRBJ2-7	NA	TGCGCCAGCAGCCTGGGAGATGTCATAACCTACGAGCAGTACTTC	CASSLGDVITYEQYF